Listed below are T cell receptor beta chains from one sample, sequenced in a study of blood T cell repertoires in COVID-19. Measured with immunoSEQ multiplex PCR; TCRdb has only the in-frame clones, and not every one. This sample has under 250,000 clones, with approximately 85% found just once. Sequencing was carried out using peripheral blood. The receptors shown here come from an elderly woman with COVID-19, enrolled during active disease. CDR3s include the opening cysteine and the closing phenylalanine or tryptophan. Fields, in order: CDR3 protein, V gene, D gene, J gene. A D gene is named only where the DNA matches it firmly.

CDR3aa: CASSVGGQGASPLHF
v_gene: TRBV9
d_gene: NA
j_gene: TRBJ1-6

CDR3aa: CASSYLGSGSYTF
v_gene: TRBV6-6
d_gene: NA
j_gene: TRBJ1-2

CDR3aa: CAWSVQGGYGYTF
v_gene: TRBV30
d_gene: NA
j_gene: TRBJ1-2

CDR3aa: CASGRVTGELFF
v_gene: TRBV7-8
d_gene: TRBD2
j_gene: TRBJ2-2

CDR3aa: CASSSTRLAGGPYNEQFF
v_gene: TRBV7-2
d_gene: TRBD2
j_gene: TRBJ2-1

CDR3aa: CASSLGDFPPTDTQYF
v_gene: TRBV5-1
d_gene: NA
j_gene: TRBJ2-3

CDR3aa: CASSHGTSGYTF
v_gene: TRBV3-1/TRBV3-2
d_gene: NA
j_gene: TRBJ1-2

CDR3aa: CATHRGDSGNTIYF
v_gene: TRBV28
d_gene: TRBD1
j_gene: TRBJ1-3

CDR3aa: CASSQAVERQETQYF
v_gene: TRBV3-1/TRBV3-2
d_gene: NA
j_gene: TRBJ2-5

CDR3aa: CASSPPGGKKLFF
v_gene: TRBV4-1
d_gene: NA
j_gene: TRBJ1-4

CDR3aa: CASRTTGDGRNYGYTF
v_gene: TRBV28
d_gene: TRBD1
j_gene: TRBJ1-2

CDR3aa: CASSQDLREQFF
v_gene: TRBV3-1/TRBV3-2
d_gene: NA
j_gene: TRBJ2-1

CDR3aa: CASSYSSTDSYEQYF
v_gene: TRBV6-5
d_gene: NA
j_gene: TRBJ2-7

CDR3aa: CASSQTGDSPLHF
v_gene: TRBV12-3/TRBV12-4
d_gene: TRBD1
j_gene: TRBJ1-6

CDR3aa: CATSDDDSRSYNEQFF
v_gene: TRBV24-1
d_gene: NA
j_gene: TRBJ2-1

CDR3aa: CASSEGARSSPLHF
v_gene: TRBV27
d_gene: NA
j_gene: TRBJ1-6

CDR3aa: CASSLFTGQGNTEAFF
v_gene: TRBV28
d_gene: NA
j_gene: TRBJ1-1

CDR3aa: CAISDLNTGELFF
v_gene: TRBV10-3
d_gene: NA
j_gene: TRBJ2-2

CDR3aa: CASSHGGTGDTEAFF
v_gene: TRBV5-6
d_gene: TRBD1
j_gene: TRBJ1-1

CDR3aa: CASSYRTGFGGELFF
v_gene: TRBV6-2/TRBV6-3
d_gene: TRBD1
j_gene: TRBJ2-2

CDR3aa: CASSSGMMNTEAFF
v_gene: TRBV7-9
d_gene: NA
j_gene: TRBJ1-1

CDR3aa: CASSDSPRGNQPQHF
v_gene: TRBV19
d_gene: NA
j_gene: TRBJ1-5

CDR3aa: CASVFGPVANYGYTF
v_gene: TRBV7-9
d_gene: NA
j_gene: TRBJ1-2

CDR3aa: CASSSGQGTGELFF
v_gene: TRBV5-1
d_gene: TRBD1
j_gene: TRBJ2-2

CDR3aa: CASRIADTQYF
v_gene: TRBV27
d_gene: NA
j_gene: TRBJ2-3

CDR3aa: CASSGLQGHEQYF
v_gene: TRBV2
d_gene: NA
j_gene: TRBJ2-7

CDR3aa: CASRQGRRDRGYNEQFF
v_gene: TRBV5-4
d_gene: TRBD1
j_gene: TRBJ2-1

CDR3aa: CASSLTSGGRGETQYF
v_gene: TRBV5-1
d_gene: TRBD2
j_gene: TRBJ2-5

CDR3aa: CASSYSRYSNQPQHF
v_gene: TRBV6-5
d_gene: NA
j_gene: TRBJ1-5

CDR3aa: CAAWGGPNSPLHF
v_gene: TRBV6-5
d_gene: NA
j_gene: TRBJ1-6

CDR3aa: CASIAGQNYNSPLHF
v_gene: TRBV6-5
d_gene: NA
j_gene: TRBJ1-6

CDR3aa: CASSLDLIGTGYGYTF
v_gene: TRBV5-1
d_gene: TRBD1
j_gene: TRBJ1-2

CDR3aa: CASTGGRAANQPQHF
v_gene: TRBV2
d_gene: NA
j_gene: TRBJ1-5

CDR3aa: CSVVPAGLDWSYNEQFF
v_gene: TRBV29-1
d_gene: TRBD2
j_gene: TRBJ2-1

CDR3aa: CASKGTGSLSGYTF
v_gene: TRBV6-5
d_gene: TRBD1
j_gene: TRBJ1-2

CDR3aa: CASSSRVGSPLHF
v_gene: TRBV7-9
d_gene: NA
j_gene: TRBJ1-6

CDR3aa: CASSHQGIGDGYTF
v_gene: TRBV28
d_gene: NA
j_gene: TRBJ1-2

CDR3aa: CAWTGGSSYNSPLHF
v_gene: TRBV30
d_gene: TRBD1
j_gene: TRBJ1-6

CDR3aa: CAREIEPTHPRGYQPQHF
v_gene: TRBV5-1
d_gene: NA
j_gene: TRBJ1-5

CDR3aa: CASSSSRATGIYGYTF
v_gene: TRBV5-5
d_gene: NA
j_gene: TRBJ1-2

CDR3aa: CASRDHLRDTYNEQFF
v_gene: TRBV5-1
d_gene: NA
j_gene: TRBJ2-1